This T cell receptor (beta chain) is drawn from a study of T-cell memory formation after mild COVID-19. TCRdb used MiXCR to reprocess the 5' RACE reads, holding one entry per CDR3 protein. In the table there are about 180,000 distinct CDR3 sequences, about a sixth of which are singletons. The length of the CDR3 is 13 residues. The germline V and J ends were trimmed by 3 bases and 3 bases, with 9 bases remaining between them. Germline loops: CDR1 MGHRA, CDR2 YSYEKL. This clonotype turned up a few times. The rearrangement links TRBV4-1 to TRBJ2-7, with D possibly matching TRBD1 (6 bases). The receptor comes from an adult woman who had mild COVID-19 (a few samples of this study predate the infection). Cell type and time point are not known. The sequenced sample was PBMCs or a T cell subset sorted from them (not recorded which). The CDR3 loop is CASSQPGVYEQYF. DNA for the CDR3: TGCGCCAGCAGCCAGCCAGGGGTCTACGAGCAGTACTTC.